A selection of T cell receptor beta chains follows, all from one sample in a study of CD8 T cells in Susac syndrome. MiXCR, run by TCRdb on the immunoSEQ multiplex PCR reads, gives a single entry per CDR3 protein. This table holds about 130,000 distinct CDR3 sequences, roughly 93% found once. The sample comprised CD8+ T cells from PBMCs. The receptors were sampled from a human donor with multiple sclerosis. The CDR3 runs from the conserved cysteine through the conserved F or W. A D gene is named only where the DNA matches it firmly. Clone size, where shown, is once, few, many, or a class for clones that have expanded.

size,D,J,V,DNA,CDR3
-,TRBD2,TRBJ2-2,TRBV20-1,TGCAGTGCTAGCTCACCGGGACTAACGAACACCGGGGAGCTGTTTTTT,CSASSPGLTNTGELFF
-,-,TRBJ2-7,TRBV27,TGTGCCAGCAGTTTTGATTGGCCATCATCTACCTACGAGCAGTACTTC,CASSFDWPSSTYEQYF
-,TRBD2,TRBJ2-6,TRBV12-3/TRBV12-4,TGTGCCACCGGCGGCGGGGGGGGCTCTGGGGCCAACGTCCTGACTTTC,CATGGGGGSGANVLTF
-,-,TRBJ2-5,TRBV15,TGTGCCACCAGCAGACGGTACGGGGGAGAGACCCAGTACTTC,CATSRRYGGETQYF
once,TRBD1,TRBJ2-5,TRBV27,TGTGCCAGCAGCTCGAACAGGGGTATAGAGACCCAGTACTTC,CASSSNRGIETQYF
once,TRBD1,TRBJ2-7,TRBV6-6,TGTGCCAGCAGAAGTACAGGGGGCGGCTACGAGCAGTACTTC,CASRSTGGGYEQYF
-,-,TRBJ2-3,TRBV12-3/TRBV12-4,TGTGCCAGCAGCCGGGACAACTCAGATACGCAGTATTTT,CASSRDNSDTQYF
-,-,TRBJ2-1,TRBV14,TGTGCCAGCAGCCATGGGGTGGCGGGGAGGAATGAGCAGTTCTTC,CASSHGVAGRNEQFF
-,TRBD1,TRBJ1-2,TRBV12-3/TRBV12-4,TGTGCCAGCAGTACCCCGGGTGAGGACAGGGAAGGCTACACCTTC,CASSTPGEDREGYTF
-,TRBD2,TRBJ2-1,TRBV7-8,TGTGCCAGCAGCTTAGGCACTAGCGGGGGAGGGGGTGAGCAGTTCTTC,CASSLGTSGGGGEQFF
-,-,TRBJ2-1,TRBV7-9,TGTGCCAGCCTACGCCCGGGGGGCGATGAGCAGTTCTTC,CASLRPGGDEQFF
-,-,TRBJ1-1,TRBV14,TGTGCCAGCAGCCAACAGGGGATGAACACTGAAGCTTTCTTT,CASSQQGMNTEAFF
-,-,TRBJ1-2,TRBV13,TGTGCCAGCAGCTCACAATCGTCTAACTATGGCTACACCTTC,CASSSQSSNYGYTF
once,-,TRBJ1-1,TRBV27,TGTGCCAGCAGTTTAGGGGTATCCAATGAAGCTTTCTTT,CASSLGVSNEAFF
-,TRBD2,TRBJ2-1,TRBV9,TGTGCCAGCAGCCCAGGGCGGACTAGCGGGAGGGGGGGTGAGCAGTTCTTC,CASSPGRTSGRGGEQFF
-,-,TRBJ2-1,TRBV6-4,TGTGCCAGCAGTGACTCTGCCAGGCTAAAGGGGGGTGAGCAGTTCTTC,CASSDSARLKGGEQFF
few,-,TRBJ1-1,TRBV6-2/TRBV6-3,TGTGCCAGCAGTTTACGGGTCACTGAAGCTTTCTTT,CASSLRVTEAFF
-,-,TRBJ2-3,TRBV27,TGTGCCAGCCGACGGGAGACGGCTACAGATACGCAGTATTTT,CASRRETATDTQYF
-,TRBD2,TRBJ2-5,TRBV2,TGTGCCAGCAGCGTGACTAGCGGGTACGGAGAGACCCAGTACTTC,CASSVTSGYGETQYF
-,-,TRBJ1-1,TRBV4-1,TGCGCCAGCAGCCAAGGACCAGTCCTGAACACTGAAGCTTTCTTT,CASSQGPVLNTEAFF